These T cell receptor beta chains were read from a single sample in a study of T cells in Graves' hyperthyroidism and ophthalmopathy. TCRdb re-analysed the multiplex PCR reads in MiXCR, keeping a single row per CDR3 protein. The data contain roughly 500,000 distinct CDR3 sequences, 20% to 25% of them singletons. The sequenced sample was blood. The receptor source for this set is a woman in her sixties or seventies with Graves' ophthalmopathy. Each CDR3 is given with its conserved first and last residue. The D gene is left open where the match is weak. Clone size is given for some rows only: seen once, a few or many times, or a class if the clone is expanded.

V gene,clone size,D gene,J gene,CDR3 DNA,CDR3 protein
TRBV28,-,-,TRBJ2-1,TGTGCCAGCAGTTTCGATGGGAAGCCTTACAATGAGCAGTTCTTC,CASSFDGKPYNEQFF
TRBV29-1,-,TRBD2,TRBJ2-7,TGCAGCGTTTCAATAGCGGGAGTAGCCCTCGGGCAGTACTTC,CSVSIAGVALGQYF
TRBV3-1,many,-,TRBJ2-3,TGTGCCAGCAGCGGGGACGGAGTGGCGCAGTATTTT,CASSGDGVAQYF
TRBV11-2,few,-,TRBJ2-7,TGTGCCAGCCTCGGGGACCTAGACCCCTACGAGCAGTACTTC,CASLGDLDPYEQYF
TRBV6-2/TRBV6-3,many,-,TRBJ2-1,TGTGCCAGCAGTTACCCCGGTGGTAGCCCAGGAGGGGATGAGCAGTTCTTC,CASSYPGGSPGGDEQFF
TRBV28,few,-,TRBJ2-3,TGTGCCAGCACCCCCGGCTACAGCACAGATACGCAGTATTTT,CASTPGYSTDTQYF
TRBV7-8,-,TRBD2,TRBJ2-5,TGTGCCAGCGGGGTCGGGGGGGGGGGGTCAAAAGAGACCCAGTACTTC,CASGVGGGGSKETQYF
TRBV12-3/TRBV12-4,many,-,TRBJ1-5,TGTGCCAGCAGTCTTCTAGTGGGAAGGGAGGGACAGCCCCAGCATTTT,CASSLLVGREGQPQHF
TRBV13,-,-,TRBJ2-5,TGTGCCAGCAGCAAAGCCCAGGGTTGGGCTACTAAAGAGACCCAGTACTTC,CASSKAQGWATKETQYF
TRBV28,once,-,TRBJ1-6,TGTGCCAACAGCTACGCACAGGGTAGCTCCTATAATTCACCCCTCCACTTT,CANSYAQGSSYNSPLHF
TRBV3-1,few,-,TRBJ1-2,TGTGCCAGCAGCCAGGGACATAATAACTATGGCTACACCTTC,CASSQGHNNYGYTF
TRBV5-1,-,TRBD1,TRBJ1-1,TGCGCCAGCAGCCGGGCGGGACAGGGAGTCCCTGAAGCTTTCTTT,CASSRAGQGVPEAFF
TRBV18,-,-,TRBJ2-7,TGTGCCAGCTCACCACCGCCGAGGATATCATTCTACGAGCAGTACTTC,CASSPPPRISFYEQYF
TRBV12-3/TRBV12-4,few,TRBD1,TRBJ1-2,TGTGCCAGCAGTTTCCCGACAGGGAATGGCTACACCTTC,CASSFPTGNGYTF
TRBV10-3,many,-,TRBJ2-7,TGTGCCATCCGACAACTCAGCGAGCAGTACTTC,CAIRQLSEQYF
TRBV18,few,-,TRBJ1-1,TGTGCCAGCTCACCGGCGGGCAGCATGAACACTGAAGCTTTCTTT,CASSPAGSMNTEAFF
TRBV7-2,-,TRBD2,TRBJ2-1,TGTGCCAGCAGCTTACATATCCTGAACCCTAGCGGACTATACAATGAGCAGTTCTTC,CASSLHILNPSGLYNEQFF
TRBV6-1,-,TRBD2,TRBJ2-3,TGTGCCAGCACCGGGGCGGGAGCGGGAGATACGCAGTATTTT,CASTGAGAGDTQYF
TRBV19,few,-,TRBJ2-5,TGTGCCAGTAGTATAAAGTGGGCGAGGACAGCACCAGAAGAGACCCAGTACTTC,CASSIKWARTAPEETQYF
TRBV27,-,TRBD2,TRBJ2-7,TGTGCCAGCAGTTTGGGGATAGCGGGGTCCTACGAGCAGTACTTC,CASSLGIAGSYEQYF
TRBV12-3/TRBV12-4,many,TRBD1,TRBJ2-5,TGTGCCAGCAGAAAGACAGGGGCTCGGGAGACCCAGTACTTC,CASRKTGARETQYF
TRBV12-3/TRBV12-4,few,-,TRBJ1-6,TGTGCCAGCAGTAGGCAGGTTAATTCACCCCTCCACTTT,CASSRQVNSPLHF
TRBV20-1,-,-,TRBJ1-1,TGCAGTGCTCCCCCCCGGGCCAAGGCTCCTGAAGCTTTCTTT,CSAPPRAKAPEAFF
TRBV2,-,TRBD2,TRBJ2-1,TGTGCCAGCAGTGACAGGCTAGCGGGAGGCTATGAGCAGTTCTTC,CASSDRLAGGYEQFF
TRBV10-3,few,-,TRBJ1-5,TGTGCCATCAGTCCCGACCGGGGGGCCAATCAGCCCCAGCATTTT,CAISPDRGANQPQHF
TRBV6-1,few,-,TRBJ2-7,TGTGCCAGCAGTAAACCCCACAGTTACTACGAGCAGTACTTC,CASSKPHSYYEQYF
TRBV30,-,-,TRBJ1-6,TGTGCCTGGAGGGATCAAGATTCACCCCTCCACTTT,CAWRDQDSPLHF
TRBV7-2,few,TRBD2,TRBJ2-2,TGTGCCAGCAGCTTAGGACTAGCCCGGAGACGGGAGCTGTTTTTT,CASSLGLARRRELFF
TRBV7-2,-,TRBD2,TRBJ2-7,TGTGCCAGCAGCTTAGGGGTCGGCGGGAGAGCTGGCAGGCAGTACTTC,CASSLGVGGRAGRQYF
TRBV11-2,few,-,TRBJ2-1,TGTGCCAGCAGCCGCCGGGGGGACAGCAATGAGCAGTTCTTC,CASSRRGDSNEQFF
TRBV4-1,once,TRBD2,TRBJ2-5,TGCGCCAGCAGCCGAGGGACTAGCGGACCGATGGGAGAGACCCAGTACTTC,CASSRGTSGPMGETQYF
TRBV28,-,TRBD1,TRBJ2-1,TGTGCCAGCAGTTCGGCAGGGGGTTACAATGAGCAGTTCTTC,CASSSAGGYNEQFF
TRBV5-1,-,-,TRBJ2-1,TGCGCCAGCAGCTTGGGGCAGCGAAGCTCCTACAATGAGCAGTTCTTC,CASSLGQRSSYNEQFF
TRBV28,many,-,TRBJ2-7,TGTGCCAGCACCGAAGTTGGGGGGGCAAGGTACGAGCAGTACTTC,CASTEVGGARYEQYF
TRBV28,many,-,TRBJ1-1,TGTGCCAGCAGTCAATCGGGGGGGAGGGAAGCTTTCTTT,CASSQSGGREAFF
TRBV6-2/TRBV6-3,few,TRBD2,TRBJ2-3,TGTGCCAGCTGGGACTACACGGAAACAGATACGCAGTATTTT,CASWDYTETDTQYF
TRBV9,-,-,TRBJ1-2,TGTGCCAGCAGCTCACGACAGGAATCTTTTGGCTACACCTTC,CASSSRQESFGYTF
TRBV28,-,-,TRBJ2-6,TGTGCCAGCAGTTTCATAGGGTCGGCCGGGGCCAACGTCCTGACTTTC,CASSFIGSAGANVLTF